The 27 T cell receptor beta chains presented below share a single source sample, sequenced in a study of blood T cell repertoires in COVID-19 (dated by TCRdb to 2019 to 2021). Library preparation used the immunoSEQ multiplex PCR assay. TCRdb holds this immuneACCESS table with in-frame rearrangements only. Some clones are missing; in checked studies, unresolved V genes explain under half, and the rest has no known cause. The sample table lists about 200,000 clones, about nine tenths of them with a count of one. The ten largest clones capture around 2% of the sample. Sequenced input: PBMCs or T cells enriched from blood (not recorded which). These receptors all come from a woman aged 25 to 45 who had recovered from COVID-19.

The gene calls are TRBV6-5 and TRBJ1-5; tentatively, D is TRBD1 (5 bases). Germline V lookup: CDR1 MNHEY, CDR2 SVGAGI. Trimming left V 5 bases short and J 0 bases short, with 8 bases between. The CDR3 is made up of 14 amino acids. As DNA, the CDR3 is TGTGCCAGCAGTCCCAGGGATAGCAATCAGCCCCAGCATTTT. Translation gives CASSPRDSNQPQHF.

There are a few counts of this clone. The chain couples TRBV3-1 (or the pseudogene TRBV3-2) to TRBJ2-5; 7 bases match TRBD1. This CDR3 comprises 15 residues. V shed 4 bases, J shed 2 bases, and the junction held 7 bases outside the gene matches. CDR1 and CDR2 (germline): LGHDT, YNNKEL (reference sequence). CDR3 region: CASSPDRVRQETQYF. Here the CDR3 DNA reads TGTGCCAGCAGCCCCGACAGGGTTCGGCAAGAGACCCAGTACTTC.

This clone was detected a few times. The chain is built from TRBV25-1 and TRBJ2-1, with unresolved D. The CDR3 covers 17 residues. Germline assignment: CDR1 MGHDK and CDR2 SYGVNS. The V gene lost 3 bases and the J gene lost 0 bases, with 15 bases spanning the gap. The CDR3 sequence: CASSDPLVASSYNEQFF. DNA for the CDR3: TGTGCCAGCAGTGATCCCCTAGTGGCCAGCTCCTACAATGAGCAGTTCTTC.

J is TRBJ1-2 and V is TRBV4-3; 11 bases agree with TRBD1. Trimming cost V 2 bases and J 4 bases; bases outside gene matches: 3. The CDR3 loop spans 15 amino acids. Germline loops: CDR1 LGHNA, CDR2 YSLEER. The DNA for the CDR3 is TGCGCCAGCAGCCAAACAGGGACAGGGGGCTATGGCTACACCTTC. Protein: CASSQTGTGGYGYTF.

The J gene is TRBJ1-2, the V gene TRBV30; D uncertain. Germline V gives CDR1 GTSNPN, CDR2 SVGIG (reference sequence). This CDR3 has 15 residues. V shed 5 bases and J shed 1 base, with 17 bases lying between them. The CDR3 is CAWVVGSPFNYGYTF. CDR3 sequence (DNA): TGTGCCTGGGTAGTGGGCAGCCCCTTTAACTATGGCTACACCTTC.

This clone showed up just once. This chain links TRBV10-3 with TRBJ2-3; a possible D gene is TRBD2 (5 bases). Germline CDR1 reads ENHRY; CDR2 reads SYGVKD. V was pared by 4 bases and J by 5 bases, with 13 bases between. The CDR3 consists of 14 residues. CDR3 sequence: CAISGGLGLDTQYF. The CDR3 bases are TGTGCCATCAGTGGCGGGTTGGGATTAGATACGCAGTATTTT.

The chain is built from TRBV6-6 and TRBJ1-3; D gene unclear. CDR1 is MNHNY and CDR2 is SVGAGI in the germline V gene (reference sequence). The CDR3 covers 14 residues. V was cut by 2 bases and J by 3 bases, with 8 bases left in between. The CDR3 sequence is CASSYEGGGNTIYF. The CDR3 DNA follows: TGTGCCAGCAGTTACGAGGGCGGTGGAAACACCATATATTTT.

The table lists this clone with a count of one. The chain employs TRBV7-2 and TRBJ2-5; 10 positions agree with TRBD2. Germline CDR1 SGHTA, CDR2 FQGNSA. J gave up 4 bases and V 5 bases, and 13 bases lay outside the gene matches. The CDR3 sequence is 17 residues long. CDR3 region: CASSMGSLAGVVETQYF. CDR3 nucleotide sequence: TGTGCCAGCAGCATGGGGAGTCTAGCGGGAGTTGTAGAGACCCAGTACTTC. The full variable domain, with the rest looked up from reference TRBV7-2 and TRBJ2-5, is GAGVSQSPSNKVTEKGKDVELRCDPISGHTALYWYRQSLGQGLEFLIYFQGNSAPDKSGLPSDRFSAERTGGSVSTLTIQRTQQEDSAVYLCASSMGSLAGVVETQYFGPGTRLLVL.

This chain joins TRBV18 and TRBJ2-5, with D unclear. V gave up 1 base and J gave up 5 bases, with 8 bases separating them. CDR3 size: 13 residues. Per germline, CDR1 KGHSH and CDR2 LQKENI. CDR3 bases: TGTGCCAGCTCACCACTTGAGTGGGAGACCCAGTACTTC. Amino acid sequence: CASSPLEWETQYF.

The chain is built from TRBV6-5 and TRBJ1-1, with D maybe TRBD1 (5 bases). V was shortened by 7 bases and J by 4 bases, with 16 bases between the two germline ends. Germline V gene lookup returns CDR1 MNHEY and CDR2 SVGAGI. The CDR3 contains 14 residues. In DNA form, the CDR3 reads TGTGCCAGCAAGAGTCTGGAGGGGTTCACTGAAGCTTTCTTT. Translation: CASKSLEGFTEAFF.

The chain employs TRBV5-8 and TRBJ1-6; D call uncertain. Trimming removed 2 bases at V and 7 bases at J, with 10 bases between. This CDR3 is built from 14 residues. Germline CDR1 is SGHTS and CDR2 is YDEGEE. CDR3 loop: CASSFTDPNSPLHF. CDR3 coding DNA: TGTGCCAGCAGCTTTACAGATCCCAATTCACCCCTCCACTTT.

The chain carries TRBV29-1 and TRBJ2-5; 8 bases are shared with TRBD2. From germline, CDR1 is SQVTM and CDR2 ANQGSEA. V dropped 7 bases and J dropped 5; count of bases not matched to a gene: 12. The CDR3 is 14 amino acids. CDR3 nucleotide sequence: TGCAGCGCCTGGGGTTCTCAGCGGGAGGAGACCCAGTACTTC. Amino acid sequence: CSAWGSQREETQYF.

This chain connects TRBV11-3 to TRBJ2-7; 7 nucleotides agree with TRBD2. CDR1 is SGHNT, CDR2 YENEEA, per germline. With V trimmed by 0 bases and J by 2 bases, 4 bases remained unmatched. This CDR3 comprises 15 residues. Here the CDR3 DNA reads TGTGCCAGCAGCTTAGATGAGGCGGGGGCCTACGAGCAGTACTTC. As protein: CASSLDEAGAYEQYF.

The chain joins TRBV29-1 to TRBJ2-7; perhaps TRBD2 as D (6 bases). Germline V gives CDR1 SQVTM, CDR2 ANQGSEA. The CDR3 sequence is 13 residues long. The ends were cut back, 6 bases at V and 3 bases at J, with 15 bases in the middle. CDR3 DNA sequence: TGCAGCGTCGAGCGCGGGACTGGCTACGAGCAGTACTTC. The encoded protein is CSVERGTGYEQYF.

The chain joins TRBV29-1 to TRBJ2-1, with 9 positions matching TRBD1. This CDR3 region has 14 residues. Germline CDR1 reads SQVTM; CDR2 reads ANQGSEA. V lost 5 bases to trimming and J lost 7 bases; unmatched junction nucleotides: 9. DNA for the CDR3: TGCAGCGTTCATGGGGGACAGGGTAAAAATGAGCAGTTCTTC. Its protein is CSVHGGQGKNEQFF.

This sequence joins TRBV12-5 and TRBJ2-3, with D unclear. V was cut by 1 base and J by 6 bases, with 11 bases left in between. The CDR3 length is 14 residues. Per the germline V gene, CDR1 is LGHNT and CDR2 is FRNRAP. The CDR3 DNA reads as TGTGCTAGTGGTTTGGCCTCGAGGTACGATACGCAGTATTTT. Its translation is CASGLASRYDTQYF.

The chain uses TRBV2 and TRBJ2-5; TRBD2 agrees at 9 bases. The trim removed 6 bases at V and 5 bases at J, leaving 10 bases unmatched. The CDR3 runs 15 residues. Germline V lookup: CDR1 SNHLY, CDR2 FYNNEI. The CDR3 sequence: CASSLSTSGVETQYF. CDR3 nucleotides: TGTGCCAGCAGCCTGTCGACTAGCGGTGTGGAGACCCAGTACTTC.

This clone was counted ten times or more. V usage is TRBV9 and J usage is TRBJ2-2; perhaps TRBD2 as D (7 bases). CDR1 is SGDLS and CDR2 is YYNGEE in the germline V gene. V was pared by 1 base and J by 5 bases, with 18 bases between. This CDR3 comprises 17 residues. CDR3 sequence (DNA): TGTGCCAGCAGCGTACAGGGGAGCAGGGAGGGTACCGGGGAGCTGTTTTTT. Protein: CASSVQGSREGTGELFF. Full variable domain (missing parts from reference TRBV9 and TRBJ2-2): DSGVTQTPKHLITATGQRVTLRCSPRSGDLSVYWYQQSLDQGLQFLIQYYNGEERAKGNILERFSAQQFPDLHSELNLSSLELGDSALYFCASSVQGSREGTGELFFGEGSRLTVL.

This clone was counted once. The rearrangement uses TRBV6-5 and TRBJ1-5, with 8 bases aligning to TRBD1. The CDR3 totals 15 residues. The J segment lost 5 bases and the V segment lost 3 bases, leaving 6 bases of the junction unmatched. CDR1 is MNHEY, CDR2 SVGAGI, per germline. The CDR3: CASSYSTRGHQPQHF. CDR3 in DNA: TGTGCCAGCAGTTATTCGACCAGGGGGCATCAGCCCCAGCATTTT.

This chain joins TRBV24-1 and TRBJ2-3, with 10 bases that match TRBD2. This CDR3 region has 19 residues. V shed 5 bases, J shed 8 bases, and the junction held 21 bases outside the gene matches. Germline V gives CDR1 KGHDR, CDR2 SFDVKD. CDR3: CATSVSPSTLAGLRGTQYF. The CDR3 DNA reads TGTGCCACCAGTGTCTCACCCAGTACACTAGCGGGGCTGCGAGGTACGCAGTATTTT.

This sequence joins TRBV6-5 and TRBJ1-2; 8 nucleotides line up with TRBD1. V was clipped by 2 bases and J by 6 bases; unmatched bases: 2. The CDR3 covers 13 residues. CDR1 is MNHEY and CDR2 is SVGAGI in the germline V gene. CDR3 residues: CASSYETGDGYTF. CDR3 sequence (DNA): TGTGCCAGCAGTTACGAGACAGGGGATGGCTACACCTTC.

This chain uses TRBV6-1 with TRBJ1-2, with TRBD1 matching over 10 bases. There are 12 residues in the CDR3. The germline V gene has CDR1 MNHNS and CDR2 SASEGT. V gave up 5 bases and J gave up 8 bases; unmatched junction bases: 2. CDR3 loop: CASSTTGGGYTF. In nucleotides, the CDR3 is TGTGCCAGCAGTACGACAGGGGGCGGCTACACCTTC.

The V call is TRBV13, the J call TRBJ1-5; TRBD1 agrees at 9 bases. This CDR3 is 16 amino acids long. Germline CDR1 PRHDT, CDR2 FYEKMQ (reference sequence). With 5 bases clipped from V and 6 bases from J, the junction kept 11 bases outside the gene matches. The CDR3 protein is CASSTHQTGGGQPQHF. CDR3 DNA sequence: TGTGCCAGCAGCACCCACCAGACAGGGGGGGGTCAGCCCCAGCATTTT.

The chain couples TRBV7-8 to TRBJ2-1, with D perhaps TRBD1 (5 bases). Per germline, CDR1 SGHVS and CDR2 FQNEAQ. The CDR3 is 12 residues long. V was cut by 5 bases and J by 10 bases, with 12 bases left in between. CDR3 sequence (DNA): TGTGCCAGCAGCCTAGGGAAGGGGGAGCAGTTCTTC. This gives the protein CASSLGKGEQFF.

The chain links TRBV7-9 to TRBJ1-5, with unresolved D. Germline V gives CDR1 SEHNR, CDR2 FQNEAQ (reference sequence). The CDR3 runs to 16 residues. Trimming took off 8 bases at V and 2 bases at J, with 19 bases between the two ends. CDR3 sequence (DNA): TGTGCCAGCGGGAACTTTATCGCGGGTGGCAATCAGCCCCAGCATTTT. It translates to CASGNFIAGGNQPQHF. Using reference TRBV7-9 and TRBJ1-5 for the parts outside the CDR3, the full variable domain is DTGVSQNPRHKITKRGQNVTFRCDPISEHNRLYWYRQTLGQGPEFLTYFQNEAQLEKSRLLSDRFSAERPKGSFSTLEIQRTEQGDSAMYLCASGNFIAGGNQPQHFGDGTRLSIL.

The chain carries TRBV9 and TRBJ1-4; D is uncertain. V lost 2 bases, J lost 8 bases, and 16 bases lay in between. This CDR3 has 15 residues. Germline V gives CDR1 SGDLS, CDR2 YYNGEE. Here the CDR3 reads CASSVGSHRGEKLFF. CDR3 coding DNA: TGTGCCAGCAGCGTTGGATCACACCGAGGAGAAAAACTGTTTTTT.

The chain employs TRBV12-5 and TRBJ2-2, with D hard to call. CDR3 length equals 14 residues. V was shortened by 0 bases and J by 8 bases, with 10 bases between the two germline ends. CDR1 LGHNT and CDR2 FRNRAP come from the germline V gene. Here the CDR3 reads CASGLVPNAGELFF. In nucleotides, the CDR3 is TGTGCTAGTGGTTTGGTACCCAATGCGGGGGAGCTGTTTTTT.